This paragraph covers one TCR beta chain sequence. What it binds is not known. This PCR relied on a set of 60 Vbeta primers and 13 Jbeta primers. TCRdb's copy holds only in-frame clones and misses some; the assay was immunoSEQ multiplex PCR. Among 150,000 to 200,000 clones listed, 82% were seen once. V was pared by 5 bases and J by 10 bases, with 9 bases between. The germline gives CDR1 LNHDA, CDR2 SQIVND (reference sequence). The CDR3 sequence is 12 residues long. This record belongs to a study of cytomegalovirus exposure and HLA in healthy donors. The study, taken as a whole, reports: Reportedly, TCR beta sequences accurately predicted HLA-A and HLA-B alleles in most subjects. Through in vitro validation, a few CMV-associated chains were shown to be specific for CMV antigens. In a later analysis, common viral pathogens appeared linked to several of the most significant clusters. V- and J-gene trimming in TCR beta was tied to a missense DCLRE1C variant by an analysis performed later.

The sample taken for sequencing was PBMCs. V usage is TRBV19 and J usage is TRBJ1-6; no reliable D call. This receptor was obtained from a man in his forties in good health and CMV-seronegative. CDR3: CASSWEDSPLHF. The CDR3 region has the DNA TGTGCCAGTAGTTGGGAGGACTCACCCCTCCACTTT.